A selection of T cell receptor beta chains follows, all from one sample in a study of T cell clusters in autoimmune cytopenias. TCRdb re-called the multiplex PCR reads and shows each CDR3 protein once, DNA omitted. This listing includes a few thousand distinct CDR3 sequences. The material sequenced was peripheral blood. These receptor sequences come from a human donor with an autoimmune cytopenia or autoimmune hepatitis (not recorded which). Each CDR3 is given with its conserved first and last residue. Fields, in order: CDR3 length, V gene, J gene, clone size, CDR3 protein. Clone size is not always given. Where it is, it says once, few, many or a class for expanded clones.

15,TRBV5-6,TRBJ2-5,.,CASGLAGGEQETQYF
18,TRBV27,TRBJ2-3,medium-sized,CASSRRTMWGFRADTQYF
15,TRBV6-5,TRBJ2-7,medium-sized,CASSYVSGVAYEQYF
14,TRBV6-6,TRBJ2-5,medium-sized,CASSHRAGGETQYF
13,TRBV29-1,TRBJ1-1,medium-sized,CSVVRQMNTEAFF
15,TRBV20-1,TRBJ2-2,.,CSARDLAGDTGELFF
14,TRBV20-1,TRBJ2-1,.,CSAASGGTGDEQFF
15,TRBV29-1,TRBJ1-1,medium-sized,CSVTTPTYENTEAFF
16,TRBV5-1,TRBJ2-2,.,CASSLLAGPNTGELFF
16,TRBV7-2,TRBJ1-5,.,CASSPLTGTSNQPQHF
14,TRBV18,TRBJ1-1,.,CASSSTGAGTEAFF
13,TRBV6-5,TRBJ2-3,medium-sized,CASSIGHTDTQYF
16,TRBV12-3/TRBV12-4,TRBJ2-7,.,CASSLGTGSFSYEQYF
12,TRBV6-6,TRBJ1-1,.,CASSSLGGRTFF
14,TRBV18,TRBJ1-1,.,CASSLGQMNTEAFF
15,TRBV20-1,TRBJ2-1,medium-sized,CSADGLAGVYNEQFF
16,TRBV19,TRBJ1-5,.,CASSPLGTGWNQPQHF
13,TRBV20-1,TRBJ2-3,medium-sized,CSAGPTSPDTQYF
14,TRBV19,TRBJ2-7,medium-sized,CASSVTAASYEQYF
14,TRBV6-1,TRBJ1-2,.,CASSEGRGLRGYTF
16,TRBV2,TRBJ2-1,.,CASSVLSASSYNEQFF
13,TRBV5-1,TRBJ2-7,.,CASSQQGSYEQYF
15,TRBV7-9,TRBJ1-2,.,CASSSGAAGNYGYTF
13,TRBV6-1,TRBJ1-1,.,CASILRVNTEAFF
16,TRBV6-5,TRBJ2-6,medium-sized,CASSLRQGTGANVLTF
14,TRBV5-4,TRBJ2-5,medium-sized,CASSVGQGSETQYF
13,TRBV7-6,TRBJ2-2,medium-sized,CASSRTNTGELFF
16,TRBV12-3/TRBV12-4,TRBJ1-2,.,CASRVTGGEPNYGYTF
14,TRBV6-1,TRBJ1-2,medium-sized,CASRPTGWYDGYTF
15,TRBV20-1,TRBJ2-1,.,CSARDGAGGLHEQFF
15,TRBV10-2,TRBJ2-1,.,CASVVRGAGSAEQFF
14,TRBV6-5,TRBJ2-2,medium-sized,CASSGVLNTGELFF
18,TRBV7-9,TRBJ2-3,medium-sized,CASSLGWTVITSTDTQYF
16,TRBV5-6,TRBJ1-5,medium-sized,CASSLMTGTGDLPQHF
16,TRBV9,TRBJ1-4,.,CASSVGGSIRNEKLFF
15,TRBV18,TRBJ2-1,.,CASSPLGLAYNEQFF
13,TRBV6-1,TRBJ1-5,medium-sized,CASTIQGIQPQHF
17,TRBV7-9,TRBJ2-2,medium-sized,CASSFRTSGVNTGELFF
16,TRBV27,TRBJ1-1,.,CASSKTTPTMNTEAFF
15,TRBV11-1,TRBJ1-1,medium-sized,CASSPNRGQGAEAFF
16,TRBV30,TRBJ1-2,medium-sized,CAWSVPRFRYNYGYTF
15,TRBV6-5,TRBJ2-2,medium-sized,CASSFVRGDTGELFF
15,TRBV6-5,TRBJ1-1,medium-sized,CASSYSAGGGTEAFF
14,TRBV20-1,TRBJ1-3,.,CSAYGQSSGNTIYF
15,TRBV30,TRBJ2-6,medium-sized,CAWSRTGSGANVLTF
13,TRBV7-9,TRBJ2-5,medium-sized,CASSRDRQETQYF
16,TRBV19,TRBJ1-1,medium-sized,CASSIGQVAVNTEAFF
16,TRBV5-1,TRBJ2-3,.,CASSGWDRGRPDTQYF
13,TRBV6-6,TRBJ2-7,medium-sized,CASSSGTNYEQYF
15,TRBV5-4,TRBJ1-1,.,CASSYDRRWNTEAFF